The present entry profiles one TCR beta chain with its context. V was pared by 6 bases and J by 8 bases, with 10 bases of the junction left unmatched. Germline loops: CDR1 MNHEY, CDR2 SVGEGT. CDR3 length equals 15 residues. Original analysis: Researchers report that nucleated cell counts were estimated from reference gene primer amplification. Libraries were prepared by immunoSEQ multiplex PCR; TCRdb keeps only in-frame clonotypes and omits some of them. That table supplies the V and J calls and clone size; D and trimming were determined from the DNA. The table lists approximately 220,000 clones, approximately 84% of them singletons. The entry originates in a study of blood T cell repertoires in COVID-19. At the level of the study: Samples taken during acute and convalescent COVID-19 were collected in the United States, Italy and Spain. From T cells, B-cell-depleted T cells, or PBMCs came the material, which was cDNA or gDNA.

The sample taken for sequencing was peripheral blood. The genes are TRBV6-2 or TRBV6-3 and TRBJ1-6; 7 nucleotides line up with TRBD1. This clonotype was obtained from a woman in her fifties or sixties with acute or convalescent COVID-19. CDR3 protein: CASSELGQPHSPLHF. The CDR3, as DNA: TGTGCCAGCAGCGAATTGGGACAGCCCCATTCACCCCTCCACTTT.